This TCR beta chain was profiled in a study of blood T cell repertoires in COVID-19. Background on the study: COVID-19 samples, acute and convalescent, were from the United States, Italy and Spain. T cells, B-cell-depleted T cells, or PBMCs supplied cDNA or gDNA.

Measured with immunoSEQ multiplex PCR; TCRdb has only the in-frame clones, and not every one. The sample has approximately 100,000 clones; 84% are singletons. This CDR3 has 14 residues. V was trimmed by 2 bases and J by 8 bases, leaving 14 bases between them. In germline, CDR1 is KGHDR, CDR2 SFDVKD. V is TRBV24-1 and J is TRBJ1-2; D is undetermined. The source of this sequence is a man in his fifties or sixties with acute or convalescent COVID-19. Sequenced input: peripheral blood. The CDR3 DNA follows: TGTGCCACCAGTGATTCCACCGGCGGGCGCGGCTACACCTTC. Protein sequence: CATSDSTGGRGYTF.